The 30 T cell receptor beta chains reported below all come from one sample, sequenced in a study of CD8 T cells in ankylosing spondylitis. A single record per CDR3 protein comes from TCRdb applying MiXCR to the 5' RACE reads. The repertoire consists of about 35,000 distinct CDR3 sequences, with about 3% occurring once and the leading ten covering 2.8%. Material for sequencing was blood, either unsorted or a sorted T cell fraction (not recorded which). These receptors were taken from a male donor with ankylosing spondylitis or in good health (not recorded which).

This clonotype showed up just a few times. The rearrangement uses TRBV9 and TRBJ2-3; D unclear. CDR1 is SGDLS, CDR2 YYNGEE, per germline. The CDR3 length is 16 residues. V was shortened by 4 bases and J by 0 bases, with 15 bases between the two germline ends. The CDR3 spells CASSLGSDGSTDTQYF. The CDR3 coding sequence is TGTGCCAGCAGCCTAGGGTCGGATGGGAGCACAGATACGCAGTATTTT.

This clonotype was observed many times. The chain employs TRBV9 and TRBJ2-2; 8 nucleotides align to TRBD1. The V and J ends lost 4 bases and 7 bases, in that order; junction bases with no gene match: 9. Per germline, CDR1 SGDLS and CDR2 YYNGEE. The CDR3 sequence is 15 residues long. CDR3 in DNA: TGTGCCAGCAGCCCTCGGACAGGGTCGGGCGGGGAGCTGTTTTTT. Translation: CASSPRTGSGGELFF.

This clonotype has ten or more counts. The genes are TRBV9 and TRBJ2-2, with 11 bases fitting TRBD2. Germline V CDR1 and CDR2: SGDLS, YYNGEE. V lost 2 bases, J lost 5 bases, and 8 bases stayed unmatched. The CDR3 has 17 residues. CDR3 protein: CASSVLAGGFGTGELFF. CDR3 coding DNA: TGTGCCAGCAGCGTCTTAGCGGGGGGGTTCGGAACCGGGGAGCTGTTTTTT.

This clonotype was detected ten times or more. The V gene is TRBV9, the J gene TRBJ2-1, with 9 bases aligning to TRBD2. The CDR3 consists of 14 residues. V was clipped by 2 bases and J by 5 bases; unmatched bases: 2. Germline CDR1 reads SGDLS; CDR2 reads YYNGEE. The DNA for the CDR3 is TGTGCCAGCAGCGTGACTAGCGGTAACAATGAGCAGTTCTTC. Encoded protein: CASSVTSGNNEQFF. Full variable domain (remainder filled in from reference TRBV9 and TRBJ2-1): DSGVTQTPKHLITATGQRVTLRCSPRSGDLSVYWYQQSLDQGLQFLIQYYNGEERAKGNILERFSAQQFPDLHSELNLSSLELGDSALYFCASSVTSGNNEQFFGPGTRLTVL.

This clonotype was seen many times. This chain uses TRBV9 with TRBJ2-1; 15 nucleotides match TRBD2. CDR1 is SGDLS, CDR2 YYNGEE, per germline. The V segment lost 0 bases and the J segment 1 base; nucleotides outside the gene matches: 2. CDR3 size: 18 residues. CDR3 amino acids: CASSVGGLAGGSYNEQFF. The CDR3 region has the DNA TGTGCCAGCAGCGTAGGGGGACTAGCGGGAGGATCCTACAATGAGCAGTTCTTC.

The rearrangement uses TRBV9 and TRBJ1-5; a weak D match, TRBD1 (6 bases). The length of the CDR3 is 14 residues. The ends were cut back, 7 bases at V and 0 bases at J, with 11 bases in the middle. Germline CDR1 is SGDLS and CDR2 is YYNGEE. This CDR3 reads CASVGGNSNQPQHF. CDR3 in DNA: TGTGCCAGCGTAGGGGGGAATAGCAATCAGCCCCAGCATTTT.

In its sample, this clonotype was seen many times. The chain carries TRBV9 and TRBJ2-1, with D maybe TRBD2 (6 bases). This CDR3 spans 13 amino acids. Germline CDR1 and CDR2: SGDLS and YYNGEE. V was clipped by 1 base and J by 9 bases, with 11 bases between them. The CDR3, as DNA: TGTGCCAGCAGCGTATCGGCGGGGCTTGAGCAGTTCTTC. Protein: CASSVSAGLEQFF.

The chain combines TRBV9 with TRBJ2-2, with 15 bases identical to TRBD2. CDR1 SGDLS and CDR2 YYNGEE come from the germline V gene. This CDR3 has 21 amino acids. Trimming took 0 bases from V and 1 from J; bases not matched to a gene: 10. The CDR3 nucleotides are TGTGCCAGCAGCGTAGTAGTAGGGGGACTAGCGGGAGGACGGAACACCGGGGAGCTGTTTTTT. Translated, it gives CASSVVVGGLAGGRNTGELFF.

This clonotype showed up many times. V is TRBV9 and J is TRBJ2-1; 7 positions match TRBD2. From germline, CDR1 is SGDLS and CDR2 YYNGEE. V lost 4 bases and J lost 4; bases outside the gene matches: 11. The CDR3 has 16 amino acids. The CDR3 nucleotides are TGTGCCAGCAGCCTCTCTCGCGGGAGCCTATACAATGAGCAGTTCTTC. Residues: CASSLSRGSLYNEQFF. The variable domain in full, completed from reference TRBV9 and TRBJ2-1, reads DSGVTQTPKHLITATGQRVTLRCSPRSGDLSVYWYQQSLDQGLQFLIQYYNGEERAKGNILERFSAQQFPDLHSELNLSSLELGDSALYFCASSLSRGSLYNEQFFGPGTRLTVL.

The rearrangement joins TRBV9 to TRBJ2-3; 11 bases match TRBD2. This CDR3 comprises 16 residues. Germline CDR1 reads SGDLS; CDR2 reads YYNGEE. Losses at the gene ends were 4 bases for V and 0 bases for J; bases not matched to a gene: 4. This chain's CDR3 is CASSLRTSGSTDTQYF. The CDR3 DNA reads as TGTGCCAGCAGCCTAAGGACTAGCGGGAGCACAGATACGCAGTATTTT.

This clonotype appeared many times. The rearrangement joins TRBV9 to TRBJ1-3; TRBD1 matches at 7 bases. The CDR3 length is 15 residues. J gave up 3 bases and V 2 bases, and 5 bases lay outside the gene matches. Germline loops: CDR1 SGDLS, CDR2 YYNGEE. The CDR3 sequence is CASSVEGAIGNTIYF. CDR3 nucleotides: TGTGCCAGCAGCGTCGAGGGGGCAATTGGAAACACCATATATTTT.

This clonotype was detected ten times or more. The chain couples TRBV21-1 to TRBJ2-3; the D call TRBD2 from the table was never checked on the DNA. TRBV21-1 is listed as a pseudogene. CDR3 length: 18 amino acids. CDR3 coding DNA: TGTGCCAGCAGCAAAGAGGATTGGGGCCTTCTCCCGCGAGATACGCAGTATTTT. As protein: CASSKEDWGLLPRDTQYF.

This clonotype was recorded at least ten times. This chain connects TRBV9 to TRBJ2-3; D might be TRBD1 or TRBD2, each matching 5 bases. Deletions cut 4 bases from V and 1 base from J, with 16 bases between. The CDR3 contains 16 residues. Germline V lookup: CDR1 SGDLS, CDR2 YYNGEE. The CDR3 DNA sequence: TGTGCCAGCAGCCCGACGGGGCTTAAAGGCACAGATACGCAGTATTTT. Translation gives CASSPTGLKGTDTQYF. The entire variable domain, with the rest obtained from reference TRBV9 and TRBJ2-3, is as follows: DSGVTQTPKHLITATGQRVTLRCSPRSGDLSVYWYQQSLDQGLQFLIQYYNGEERAKGNILERFSAQQFPDLHSELNLSSLELGDSALYFCASSPTGLKGTDTQYFGPGTRLTVL.

This clonotype was seen ten or more times. The chain is built from TRBV9 and TRBJ1-3, with D possibly being TRBD1 (6 bases). This CDR3 contains 18 residues. V was pared by 0 bases and J by 4 bases, with 20 bases between. Germline lookup yields CDR1 SGDLS and CDR2 YYNGEE. The CDR3 loop is CASSVDPPMAGVGNTIYF. The CDR3 nucleotides read TGTGCCAGCAGCGTAGACCCCCCGATGGCAGGGGTGGGAAACACCATATATTTT.

This clonotype was detected many times. The chain recombines TRBV9 with TRBJ2-3; 8 nucleotides line up with TRBD1. This CDR3 is built from 16 residues. V lost 0 bases, J lost 0 bases, and 3 bases stayed unmatched. CDR1 SGDLS and CDR2 YYNGEE come from the germline V gene. CDR3 loop: CASSVGRGRSTDTQYF. CDR3 DNA sequence: TGTGCCAGCAGCGTAGGCAGGGGGCGAAGCACAGATACGCAGTATTTT.

This clonotype was picked up many times. The gene calls are TRBV9 and TRBJ1-4; tentative D call: TRBD1 (5 bases). Trimming shortened V by 4 bases and J by 8 bases, and 18 bases separated the two germline ends. Germline CDR1 is SGDLS and CDR2 is YYNGEE. CDR3 size: 15 residues. The CDR3 sequence: CASSRGGGVPEKLFF. The DNA for the CDR3 is TGTGCCAGCAGCCGCGGTGGGGGAGTTCCGGAAAAACTGTTTTTT.

This clonotype was recorded many times. V usage is TRBV9 and J usage is TRBJ2-4; a possible D gene is TRBD2 (6 bases). CDR3 size: 15 residues. From germline, CDR1 is SGDLS and CDR2 YYNGEE. Trimming cost V 4 bases and J 5 bases, with 16 bases left between them. DNA of the CDR3: TGTGCCAGCAGCCTCGGAGGAGGGAACCAAAACATTCAGTACTTC. It yields the protein CASSLGGGNQNIQYF.

This clonotype was seen ten or more times. This chain joins TRBV9 and TRBJ2-2, with D uncertain. The CDR3 has 14 amino acids. CDR1 SGDLS and CDR2 YYNGEE come from the germline V gene. V lost 1 base to trimming and J lost 0 bases, with 4 bases between them. CDR3 residues: CASSVRANTGELFF. The CDR3 nucleotides are TGTGCCAGCAGCGTAAGAGCGAACACCGGGGAGCTGTTTTTT.

The rearrangement uses TRBV9 and TRBJ2-3; possible D gene TRBD1, 5 bases. This CDR3 has 15 amino acids. V shed 3 bases and J shed 2 bases, with 13 bases lying between them. CDR1 is SGDLS and CDR2 is YYNGEE in the germline V gene. The CDR3 DNA sequence: TGTGCCAGCAGCGCACAGGCCACTACCACAGATACGCAGTATTTT. This encodes CASSAQATTTDTQYF.

This clonotype was recorded at least ten times. The chain employs TRBV9 and TRBJ1-4, with D hard to call. The germline gives CDR1 SGDLS, CDR2 YYNGEE. There are 15 residues in the CDR3. The V and J ends lost 4 bases and 6 bases respectively, with 16 bases between them. CDR3 in DNA: TGTGCCAGCAGCCCTTTTGTGGATTACGATGAAAAACTGTTTTTT. It codes for CASSPFVDYDEKLFF.

This clonotype was recorded many times. V gene TRBV9 combines with J gene TRBJ2-1, with 7 bases fitting TRBD2. The trim removed 0 bases at V and 4 bases at J, leaving 10 bases unmatched. Germline V gives CDR1 SGDLS, CDR2 YYNGEE. The CDR3 loop spans 17 amino acids. The CDR3 region has the DNA TGTGCCAGCAGCGTAGAACCGACTAGCACCGAATACAATGAGCAGTTCTTC. Its translation is CASSVEPTSTEYNEQFF.

There are many counts of this clonotype. The rearrangement joins TRBV9 to TRBJ2-1; weak D call: TRBD1 (5 bases). Trimming removed 0 bases at V and 4 bases at J, with 11 bases between. This CDR3 contains 15 residues. CDR1 SGDLS and CDR2 YYNGEE come from the germline V gene. The CDR3 loop reads CASSVEGVGYNEQFF. The DNA of the CDR3 is TGTGCCAGCAGCGTAGAAGGGGTAGGTTACAATGAGCAGTTCTTC.

In its sample, this clonotype was seen many times. V is TRBV9 and J is TRBJ2-6; D is ambiguous. V was clipped by 4 bases and J by 2 bases, with 13 bases between them. The CDR3 contains 16 residues. Germline V CDR1 and CDR2: SGDLS, YYNGEE. The CDR3: CASSIPGRTGANVLTF. The CDR3 coding sequence is TGTGCCAGCAGCATCCCGGGCCGAACTGGGGCCAACGTCCTGACTTTC.

This clonotype was detected ten times or more. DNA for the CDR3: TGTGCCAGCAGCTCCAGACTAGCCGATACGCAGTATTTT. Translated: CASSSRLADTQYF. The rearrangement links TRBV9 to TRBJ2-3, with 7 bases that match TRBD2. The CDR3 extends over 13 amino acids. Germline trimming cut 4 bases from V and 6 bases from J; bases unmatched to any gene: 5. In germline, CDR1 is SGDLS, CDR2 YYNGEE.

This clonotype was detected ten times or more. V is TRBV9 and J is TRBJ2-2, with D unresolved. Per germline, CDR1 SGDLS and CDR2 YYNGEE. This CDR3 has 12 amino acids. Trimming took 4 bases from V and 8 from J, leaving 9 bases between them. The CDR3 DNA reads as TGTGCCAGCAGCACTTTTCAGGGGGAGCTGTTTTTT. Its translation: CASSTFQGELFF.

This clonotype was counted ten times or more. The genes are TRBV9 and TRBJ1-2; a possible D gene is TRBD1 (5 bases). Germline CDR1 SGDLS, CDR2 YYNGEE. V lost 6 bases to trimming and J lost 3 bases, with 15 bases between them. There are 14 residues in the CDR3. The CDR3 spells CASTTKGNDYGYTF. The CDR3 DNA is TGTGCCAGCACCACGAAGGGGAATGACTATGGCTACACCTTC.

By share of the sample, this clonotype is large. The chain employs TRBV9 and TRBJ2-5; 8 bases agree with TRBD2. The CDR3 totals 14 residues. Trimming at V came to 3 bases and at J to 4 bases, leaving 5 bases not matched to a gene. Germline CDR1 is SGDLS and CDR2 is YYNGEE. The CDR3 is CASSARLAGETQYF. The CDR3 DNA reads TGTGCCAGCAGCGCCCGTCTAGCGGGAGAGACCCAGTACTTC.

This clonotype was recorded many times. This chain uses TRBV9 with TRBJ2-3; possibly TRBD2 for D (5 bases). This CDR3 contains 14 residues. CDR1 SGDLS and CDR2 YYNGEE come from the germline V gene. Trimming cost V 1 base and J 4 bases, with 10 bases left between them. CDR3 amino acids: CASSVSGTSDTQYF. CDR3 bases: TGTGCCAGCAGCGTAAGCGGCACTTCAGATACGCAGTATTTT.

This clonotype is labeled as medium-sized. The chain employs TRBV9 and TRBJ2-2, with 7 bases identical to TRBD1. The CDR3 consists of 15 residues. The germline gives CDR1 SGDLS, CDR2 YYNGEE. Losses at the gene ends were 4 bases for V and 5 bases for J; bases not matched to a gene: 8. CDR3 nucleotide sequence: TGTGCCAGCAGCCCGACGGGACAGTTGACCGGGGAGCTGTTTTTT. Amino acid sequence: CASSPTGQLTGELFF.

This clonotype was detected many times. The V call is TRBV9, the J call TRBJ1-2; 7 bases align to TRBD1. V shed 0 bases, J shed 2 bases, and the junction held 13 bases outside the gene matches. There are 18 residues in the CDR3. Germline-derived CDR1 and CDR2 are SGDLS and YYNGEE. The CDR3 bases are TGTGCCAGCAGCGTAGTGAGCTTTGAGGGGGCGCCCAACTATGGCTACACCTTC. Translation: CASSVVSFEGAPNYGYTF.